This TCR beta chain was captured in a study of metastatic and nonmetastatic thyroid tumors. Study-wide background: The comparison covered peripheral blood and tumor or nodule tissue in malignant and benign thyroid patients. Study results and caveats: A significant increase in TCR beta diversity was reportedly seen in malignant thyroid tumors relative to benign nodules, in blood and tumor.

The length of the CDR3 is 16 residues. V lost 0 bases, J lost 2 bases, and 5 bases stayed unmatched. From germline, CDR1 is DFQATT and CDR2 SNEGSKA (reference sequence). Before thyroid surgery, none of the patients had received any treatment. As concerns this clone: Its antigen remains unidentified.

Original analysis: A classifier of distant metastasis in papillary thyroid cancer was built from CDR3 differences (across clinicopathological groups). TCRdb reprocessed the PCR reads using MiXCR. The V and J calls shown here were made by TCRdb, not taken from the authors' results. The data show approximately 79,000 clones, around 7.8% seen once. The V and J genes are TRBV20-1 and TRBJ1-3, with TRBD1 matching 9 bases. Specimen: blood. The TCR sequence derives from a female donor with papillary thyroid cancer or a benign thyroid nodule (not recorded which). Some clones in this sample may be carry-over from other donors' samples. The CDR3 loop is CSARDSTGGPGNTIYF. Here the CDR3 DNA reads TGCAGTGCTAGAGATTCGACAGGGGGACCTGGAAACACCATATATTTT.